Listed below are T cell receptor beta chains from one sample, sequenced in a study of shared clonotypes between healthy human individuals. Generated by immunoSEQ multiplex PCR, the TCRdb table keeps only in-frame clones and is missing some. The sample records about 680,000 clones, around 73% being singletons. Source material: memory CD4+ T cells sorted from blood. All receptors come from a young woman in good health. CDR3s include the opening cysteine and the closing phenylalanine or tryptophan. A D gene is named only where the DNA matches it firmly. Only some rows state a clone size, as once, few, many or a class for expanded clones.

length	J	V	size	D	CDR3	DNA
14	TRBJ2-1	TRBV5-4	NA	TRBD2	CAIAPGLAGGGQFF	TGTGCCATCGCGCCGGGACTAGCGGGAGGGGGGCAGTTCTTC
16	TRBJ2-2	TRBV5-1	many	TRBD1	CASSRSGTENTGELFF	TGCGCCAGCAGCCGGTCCGGGACAGAGAACACCGGGGAGCTGTTTTTT
17	TRBJ1-1	TRBV2	few	TRBD1	CASSGRGTGYTNTEAFF	TGTGCCAGCAGTGGCCGTGGGACAGGGTATACCAACACTGAAGCTTTCTTT
17	TRBJ1-5	TRBV28	NA	NA	CASSLDYSWGLDQPQHF	TGTGCCAGCAGTTTAGACTATTCGTGGGGACTGGATCAGCCCCAGCATTTT
14	TRBJ2-1	TRBV5-1	NA	TRBD1	CASSPGGTDNEQFF	TGCGCCAGCAGCCCAGGGGGCACCGACAATGAGCAGTTCTTC
14	TRBJ2-5	TRBV6-5	NA	NA	CASGDSAVGETQYF	TGTGCCAGCGGGGATTCGGCTGTGGGGGAGACCCAGTACTTC
15	TRBJ1-5	TRBV27	NA	TRBD1	CASSLKPGGNQPQHF	TGTGCCAGCAGTTTAAAGCCAGGGGGTAATCAGCCCCAGCATTTT
16	TRBJ2-1	TRBV7-2	once	TRBD1	CASSSGQGLIDNEQFF	TGTGCCAGCAGCTCGGGACAGGGCCTAATCGACAATGAGCAGTTCTTC
13	TRBJ2-3	TRBV30	NA	NA	CAWRKTGTDTQYF	TGTGCCTGGAGGAAAACTGGCACAGATACGCAGTATTTT
14	TRBJ1-1	TRBV19	NA	NA	CASTRGNLRVEAFF	TGTGCCAGTACTCGAGGGAACCTCAGGGTTGAAGCTTTCTTT
16	TRBJ2-1	TRBV19	NA	TRBD2	CASSGGRREGLNEQFF	TGTGCCAGTAGTGGCGGGAGGCGGGAGGGCCTCAATGAGCAGTTCTTC
16	TRBJ2-1	TRBV27	NA	NA	CASIKGGTSSYNEQFF	TGTGCCAGCATTAAAGGGGGGACGAGCTCCTACAATGAGCAGTTCTTC
16	TRBJ1-2	TRBV19	NA	TRBD1	CASQNPRGGANYGYTF	TGTGCCAGCCAAAACCCCAGGGGGGGAGCTAACTATGGCTACACCTTC
15	TRBJ2-7	TRBV6-1	NA	NA	CASSEFDVGGTTQYF	TGTGCCAGCAGTGAATTTGATGTAGGAGGCACCACGCAGTACTTC
15	TRBJ2-1	TRBV25-1	few	NA	CASSVESSSYNEQFF	TGTGCCAGCAGTGTCGAGAGCAGCTCCTACAATGAGCAGTTCTTC
17	TRBJ2-2	TRBV7-3	few	TRBD2	CASSLGSTSGSTGELFF	TGTGCCAGCAGCTTAGGTTCTACTAGCGGGAGCACCGGGGAGCTGTTTTTT
16	TRBJ2-7	TRBV6-1	NA	TRBD2	CASSEGWGLAVYEQYF	TGTGCCAGCAGTGAAGGATGGGGACTAGCCGTCTACGAGCAGTACTTC
14	TRBJ2-7	TRBV11-2	NA	TRBD1	CASSTDRGPYEQYF	TGTGCCAGCAGCACCGACAGGGGGCCCTACGAGCAGTACTTC
13	TRBJ2-5	TRBV29-1	NA	NA	CSVEWGRGETQYF	TGCAGCGTTGAATGGGGGAGAGGAGAGACCCAGTACTTC
14	TRBJ2-3	TRBV4-2	NA	NA	CASKEELGTDTQYF	TGTGCCAGCAAGGAGGAGTTGGGCACAGATACGCAGTATTTT
16	TRBJ2-5	TRBV27	NA	TRBD2	CASRPTSGVYQETQYF	TGTGCCAGCAGACCCACTAGCGGGGTGTACCAAGAGACCCAGTACTTC
15	TRBJ1-1	TRBV28	once	NA	CASQQVKAPNTEAFF	TGTGCCAGTCAGCAGGTCAAGGCCCCGAACACTGAAGCTTTCTTT
12	TRBJ2-7	TRBV2	NA	NA	CASRPDSYEQYF	TGTGCCAGCAGGCCAGACAGTTACGAGCAGTACTTC
16	TRBJ2-1	TRBV6-1	NA	TRBD1	CASSVLDRGLYNEQFF	TGTGCCAGCAGTGTCCTAGACAGGGGGCTGTACAATGAGCAGTTCTTC
14	TRBJ2-1	TRBV19	many	NA	CASSMVGSVNEQFF	TGTGCCAGTAGTATGGTCGGGAGTGTAAATGAGCAGTTCTTC
14	TRBJ1-3	TRBV7-9	NA	NA	CASSLRGFRNTIYF	TGTGCCAGCAGCTTAAGGGGGTTTAGAAACACCATATATTTT
12	TRBJ1-1	TRBV7-9	NA	NA	CASSLERGSAFF	TGTGCCAGCAGCTTAGAGAGGGGTTCAGCTTTCTTT
13	TRBJ2-7	TRBV5-1	few	TRBD2	CASSTGLAYEQYF	TGCGCCAGCAGCACGGGACTAGCCTACGAGCAGTACTTC
11	TRBJ2-7	TRBV28	NA	NA	CASGGSYEQYF	TGTGCCAGTGGCGGCTCCTACGAGCAGTACTTC
13	TRBJ2-5	TRBV7-9	NA	NA	CASSLIGKETQYF	TGTGCCAGCAGCTTAATCGGAAAAGAGACCCAGTACTTC
15	TRBJ2-1	TRBV18	once	NA	CASSPPPDFYNEQFF	TGTGCCAGCTCACCACCTCCAGATTTCTACAATGAGCAGTTCTTC
14	TRBJ2-7	TRBV6-1	NA	TRBD1	CASTRDRGYYEQYF	TGTGCCAGCACCCGGGACAGGGGGTATTACGAGCAGTACTTC
14	TRBJ2-5	TRBV28	NA	TRBD2	CASSPPRGGETQYF	TGTGCCAGCAGTCCTCCCCGGGGGGGGGAGACCCAGTACTTC
15	TRBJ2-7	TRBV6-5	NA	TRBD2	CASRTGTSGSYEQYF	TGTGCCAGCAGAACCGGGACTAGCGGATCCTACGAGCAGTACTTC
14	TRBJ1-5	TRBV19	NA	NA	CASNDILGNQPQHF	TGTGCCAGTAATGATATCCTAGGCAATCAGCCCCAGCATTTT
15	TRBJ2-5	TRBV5-1	NA	NA	CASRSGQAGQETQYF	TGCGCCAGCCGCTCGGGGCAGGCCGGCCAAGAGACCCAGTACTTC
14	TRBJ2-6	TRBV10-3	NA	NA	CAISPGAGANVLTF	TGTGCCATCTCTCCGGGGGCTGGGGCCAACGTCCTGACTTTC
14	TRBJ2-1	TRBV6-1	NA	NA	CASGLARAYNEQFF	TGTGCCAGCGGTCTAGCGAGAGCCTACAATGAGCAGTTCTTC
16	TRBJ2-2	TRBV30	NA	TRBD2	CAWSVVSAGVPGELFF	TGTGCCTGGAGTGTGGTTTCGGCGGGAGTCCCCGGGGAGCTGTTTTTT
16	TRBJ2-2	TRBV18	NA	TRBD1	CASSQQGARDTGELFF	TGTGCCAGCTCGCAACAGGGGGCGCGGGACACCGGGGAGCTGTTTTTT
14	TRBJ2-5	TRBV19	NA	NA	CASSIAAALETQYF	TGTGCCAGTAGTATAGCGGCAGCTCTCGAGACCCAGTACTTC
16	TRBJ2-1	TRBV9	NA	NA	CASSVEVGSINNEQFF	TGTGCCAGCAGCGTAGAGGTCGGGAGCATAAACAATGAGCAGTTCTTC
16	TRBJ1-5	TRBV6-6	NA	NA	CASSYPTAVSNQPQHF	TGTGCCAGCAGTTACCCGACAGCCGTAAGCAATCAGCCCCAGCATTTT
15	TRBJ2-5	TRBV7-2	NA	NA	CASSLVGMIQETQYF	TGTGCCAGCAGCTTGGTCGGGATGATACAAGAGACCCAGTACTTC
14	TRBJ2-3	TRBV6-1	NA	TRBD1	CASILDRARDTQYF	TGTGCCAGCATTCTGGACAGGGCCCGCGATACGCAGTATTTT
14	TRBJ1-2	TRBV5-6	NA	NA	CASSLTVLLHGYTF	TGTGCCAGCAGCTTGACAGTCCTTTTACATGGCTACACCTTC
15	TRBJ2-3	TRBV19	few	NA	CASSIMSGSADTQYF	TGTGCCAGTAGTATAATGTCAGGGAGCGCAGATACGCAGTATTTT
15	TRBJ1-2	TRBV14	NA	TRBD1	CASSQSQGGKNGYTF	TGTGCCAGCAGCCAATCCCAGGGGGGGAAGAATGGCTACACCTTC
14	TRBJ2-2	TRBV29-1	NA	NA	CSVPKTPGAGELFF	TGCAGCGTGCCCAAAACTCCAGGGGCCGGGGAGCTGTTTTTT
11	TRBJ2-5	TRBV20-1	NA	NA	CSVYFQETQYF	TGCAGCGTGTACTTCCAAGAGACCCAGTACTTC
15	TRBJ1-4	TRBV28	NA	TRBD1	CASSSWTGGNEKLFF	TGTGCCAGCAGCTCCTGGACAGGAGGGAATGAAAAACTGTTTTTT
14	TRBJ2-4	TRBV6-6	NA	TRBD2	CASSPNSGRDIQYF	TGTGCCAGCAGCCCGAATTCGGGGAGGGACATTCAGTACTTC
17	TRBJ2-7	TRBV21-1	NA	NA	CASSKGGRWPSSNEQYF	TGTGCCAGCAGCAAAGGCGGAAGGTGGCCTTCCTCGAACGAGCAGTACTTC